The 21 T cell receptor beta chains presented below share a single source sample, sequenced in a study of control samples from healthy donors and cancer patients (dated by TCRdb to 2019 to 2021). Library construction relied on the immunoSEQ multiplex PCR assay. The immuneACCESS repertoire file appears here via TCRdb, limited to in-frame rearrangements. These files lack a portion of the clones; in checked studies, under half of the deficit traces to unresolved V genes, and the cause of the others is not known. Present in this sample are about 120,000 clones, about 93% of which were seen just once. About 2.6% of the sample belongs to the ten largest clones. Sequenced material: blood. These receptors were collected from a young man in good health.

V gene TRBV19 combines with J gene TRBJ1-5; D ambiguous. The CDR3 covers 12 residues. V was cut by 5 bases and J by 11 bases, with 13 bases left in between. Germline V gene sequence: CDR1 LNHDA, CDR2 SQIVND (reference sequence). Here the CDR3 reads CASSSLGNTQHF. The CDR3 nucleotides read TGTGCCAGTAGTTCCCTAGGGAATACCCAGCATTTT.

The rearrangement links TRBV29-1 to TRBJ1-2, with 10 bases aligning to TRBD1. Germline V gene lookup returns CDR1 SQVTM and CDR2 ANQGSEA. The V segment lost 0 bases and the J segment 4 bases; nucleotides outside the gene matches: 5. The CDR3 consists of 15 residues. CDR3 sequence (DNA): TGCAGCGTTGAAGACCCCTGGGACAGGGGCTATGGCTACACCTTC. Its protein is CSVEDPWDRGYGYTF. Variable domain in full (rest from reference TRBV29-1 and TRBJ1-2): SAVISQKPSRDICQRGTSLTIQCQVDSQVTMMFWYRQQPGQSLTLIATANQGSEATYESGFVIDKFPISRPNLTFSTLTVSNMSPEDSSIYLCSVEDPWDRGYGYTFGSGTRLTVV.

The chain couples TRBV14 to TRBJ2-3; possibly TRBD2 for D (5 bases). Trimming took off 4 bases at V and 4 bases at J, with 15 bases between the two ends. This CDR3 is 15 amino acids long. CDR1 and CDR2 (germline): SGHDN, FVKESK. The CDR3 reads CASSLVPGGPDTQYF. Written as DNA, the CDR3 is TGTGCCAGCAGCCTAGTTCCGGGCGGGCCAGATACGCAGTATTTT.

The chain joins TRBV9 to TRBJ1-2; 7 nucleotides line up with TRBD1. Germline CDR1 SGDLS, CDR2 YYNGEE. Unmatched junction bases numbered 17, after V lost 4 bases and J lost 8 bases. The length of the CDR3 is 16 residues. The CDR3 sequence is CASSPRLIGTEIGYTF. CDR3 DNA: TGTGCCAGCAGCCCCCGCCTTATCGGGACAGAAATAGGCTACACCTTC.

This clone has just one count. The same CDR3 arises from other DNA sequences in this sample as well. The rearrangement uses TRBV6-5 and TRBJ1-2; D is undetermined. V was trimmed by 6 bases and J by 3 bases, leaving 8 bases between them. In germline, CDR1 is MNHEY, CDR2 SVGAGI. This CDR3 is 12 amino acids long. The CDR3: CASSRGYYGYTF. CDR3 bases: TGTGCCAGCAGCCGAGGGTACTATGGCTACACCTTC.

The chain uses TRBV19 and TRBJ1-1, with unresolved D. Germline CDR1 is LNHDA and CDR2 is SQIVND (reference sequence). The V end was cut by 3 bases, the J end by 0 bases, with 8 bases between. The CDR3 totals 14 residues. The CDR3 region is CASSIGKVNTEAFF. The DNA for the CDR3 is TGTGCCAGTAGTATTGGGAAAGTGAACACTGAAGCTTTCTTT.

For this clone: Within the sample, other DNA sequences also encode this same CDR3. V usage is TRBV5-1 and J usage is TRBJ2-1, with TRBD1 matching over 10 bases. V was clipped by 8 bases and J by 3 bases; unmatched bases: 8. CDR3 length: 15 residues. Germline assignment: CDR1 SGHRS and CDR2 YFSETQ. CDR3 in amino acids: CASIKTGGLYNEQFF. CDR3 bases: TGCGCCAGTATTAAGACAGGGGGCCTCTACAATGAGCAGTTCTTC.

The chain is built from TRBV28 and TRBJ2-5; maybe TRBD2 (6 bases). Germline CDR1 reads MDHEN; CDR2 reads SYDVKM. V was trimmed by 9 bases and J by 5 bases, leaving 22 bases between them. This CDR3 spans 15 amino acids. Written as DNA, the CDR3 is TGTGCCAGTAAAAAGGGAGGAGGGGTCCGGGAGACCCAGTACTTC. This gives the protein CASKKGGGVRETQYF.

This chain's CDR3 is CASSLTVNTEAFF. CDR3 sequence (DNA): TGTGCCAGCAGCTTGACAGTTAACACTGAAGCTTTCTTT. The chain couples TRBV5-6 to TRBJ1-1; no firm D call. Deletions cut 1 base from V and 2 bases from J, with 6 bases between. Germline CDR1 is SGHDT and CDR2 is YYEEEE. This CDR3 region has 13 residues.

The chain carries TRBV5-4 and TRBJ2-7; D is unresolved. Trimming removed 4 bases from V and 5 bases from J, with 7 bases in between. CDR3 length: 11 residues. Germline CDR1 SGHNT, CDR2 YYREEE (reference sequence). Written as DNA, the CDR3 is TGTGCCAGCAGCGGGATAGACGAGCAGTACTTC. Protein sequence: CASSGIDEQYF.

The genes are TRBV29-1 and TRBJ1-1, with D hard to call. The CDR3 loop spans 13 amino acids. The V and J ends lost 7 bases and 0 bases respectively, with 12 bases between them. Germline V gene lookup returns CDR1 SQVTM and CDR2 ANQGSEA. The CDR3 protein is CSAYGIMNTEAFF. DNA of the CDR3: TGCAGCGCCTACGGGATCATGAACACTGAAGCTTTCTTT.

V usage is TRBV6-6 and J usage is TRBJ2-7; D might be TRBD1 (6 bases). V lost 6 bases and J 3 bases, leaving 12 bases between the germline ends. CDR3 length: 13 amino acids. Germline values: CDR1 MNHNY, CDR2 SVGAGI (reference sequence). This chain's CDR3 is CASSYRDGYEQYV. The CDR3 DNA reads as TGTGCCAGCAGCTACAGGGACGGCTACGAGCAGTACGTC.

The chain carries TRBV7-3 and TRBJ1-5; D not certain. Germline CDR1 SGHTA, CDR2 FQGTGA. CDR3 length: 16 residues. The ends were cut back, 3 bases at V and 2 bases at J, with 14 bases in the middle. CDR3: CASSFGPGVGNQPQHF. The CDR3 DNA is TGTGCCAGCAGCTTCGGACCGGGCGTTGGCAATCAGCCCCAGCATTTT. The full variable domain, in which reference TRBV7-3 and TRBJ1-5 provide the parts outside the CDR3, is GAGVSQTPSNKVTEKGKYVELRCDPISGHTALYWYRQSLGQGPEFLIYFQGTGAADDSGLPNDRFFAVRPEGSVSTLKIQRTERGDSAVYLCASSFGPGVGNQPQHFGDGTRLSIL.

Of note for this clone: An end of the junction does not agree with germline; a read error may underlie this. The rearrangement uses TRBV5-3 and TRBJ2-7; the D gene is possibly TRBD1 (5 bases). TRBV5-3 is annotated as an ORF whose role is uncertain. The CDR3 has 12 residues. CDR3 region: CVRSLVVTPQGF. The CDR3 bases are TGTGTCAGAAGCTTGGTGGTTACCCCGCAGGGCTTC.

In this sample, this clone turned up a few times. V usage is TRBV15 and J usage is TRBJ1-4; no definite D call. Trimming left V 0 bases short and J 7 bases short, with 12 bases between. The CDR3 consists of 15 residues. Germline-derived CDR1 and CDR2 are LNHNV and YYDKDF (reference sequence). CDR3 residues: CATSRDSAATEKLFF. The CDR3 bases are TGTGCCACCAGCAGAGATTCGGCCGCTACTGAAAAACTGTTTTTT.

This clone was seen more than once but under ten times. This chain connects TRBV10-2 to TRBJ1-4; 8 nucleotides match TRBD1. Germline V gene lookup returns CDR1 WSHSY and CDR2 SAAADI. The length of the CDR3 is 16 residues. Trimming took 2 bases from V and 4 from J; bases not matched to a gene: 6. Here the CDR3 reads CASSEVGQGGNEKLFF. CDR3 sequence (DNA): TGCGCCAGCAGTGAGGTCGGACAGGGTGGTAATGAAAAACTGTTTTTT.

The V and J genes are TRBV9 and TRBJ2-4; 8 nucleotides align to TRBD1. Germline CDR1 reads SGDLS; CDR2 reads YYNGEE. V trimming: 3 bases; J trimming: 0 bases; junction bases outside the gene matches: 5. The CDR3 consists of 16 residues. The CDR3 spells CASSATGGRAKNIQYF. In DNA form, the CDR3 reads TGTGCCAGCAGCGCCACAGGGGGTAGAGCCAAAAACATTCAGTACTTC.

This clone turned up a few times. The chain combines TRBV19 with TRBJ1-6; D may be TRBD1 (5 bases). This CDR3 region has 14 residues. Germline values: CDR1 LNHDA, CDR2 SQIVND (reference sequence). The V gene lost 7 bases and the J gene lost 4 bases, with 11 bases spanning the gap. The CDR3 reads CASNRGSYNSPLHF. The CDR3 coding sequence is TGTGCCAGTAACCGGGGGTCGTATAATTCACCCCTCCACTTT.

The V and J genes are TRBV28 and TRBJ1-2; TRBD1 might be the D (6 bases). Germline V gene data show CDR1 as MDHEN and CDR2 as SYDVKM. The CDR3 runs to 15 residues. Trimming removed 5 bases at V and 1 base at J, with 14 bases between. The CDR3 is CASSTRRGSNYGYTF. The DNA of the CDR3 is TGTGCCAGCAGTACCCGCAGGGGAAGTAACTATGGCTACACCTTC.

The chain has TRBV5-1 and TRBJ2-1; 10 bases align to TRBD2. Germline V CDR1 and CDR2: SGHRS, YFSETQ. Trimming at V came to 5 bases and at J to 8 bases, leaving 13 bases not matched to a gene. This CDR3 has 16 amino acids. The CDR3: CASRALGSGGEHEQFF. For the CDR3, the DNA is TGCGCCAGCAGGGCGCTGGGGAGCGGGGGGGAACATGAGCAGTTCTTC.

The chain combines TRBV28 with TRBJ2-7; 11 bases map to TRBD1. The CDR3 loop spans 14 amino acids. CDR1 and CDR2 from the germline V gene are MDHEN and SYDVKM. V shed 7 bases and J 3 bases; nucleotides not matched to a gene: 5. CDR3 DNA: TGTGCCAGCACCTGGGACAGGGGGTTCTACGAGCAGTACTTC. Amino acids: CASTWDRGFYEQYF.